The 22 T cell receptor beta chains presented below share a single source sample, sequenced in a study of CD8+ T cells in alopecia areata. Treatment here: oral pan-JAK inhibitor, 5-10 mg twice daily. cDNA reverse transcribed from extracted RNA served as the sequencing template. Data came from immunoSEQ multiplex PCR; TCRdb stores just in-frame clones and leaves some out. The sample records 250,000 to 300,000 clones, roughly 60% being singletons. The sample in question was CD4+ T cells sorted from blood, obtained at week 24, from a patient treated with tofacitinib. Source of these receptors: a human donor with alopecia areata.

This sequence joins TRBV5-4 and TRBJ1-5; D is undetermined. The CDR3 consists of 15 residues. Per the germline V gene, CDR1 is SGHNT and CDR2 is YYREEE (reference sequence). The germline V and J ends were trimmed by 2 bases and 0 bases, with 9 bases remaining between them. The CDR3: CASSFAGNSNQPQHF. Written as DNA, the CDR3 is TGTGCCAGCAGCTTTGCAGGAAATAGCAATCAGCCCCAGCATTTT. Based on the CDR3 plus reference TRBV5-4 and TRBJ1-5, the full variable domain is ETGVTQSPTHLIKTRGQQVTLRCSSQSGHNTVSWYQQALGQGPQFIFQYYREEENGRGNFPPRFSGLQFPNYSSELNVNALELDDSALYLCASSFAGNSNQPQHFGDGTRLSIL.

J is TRBJ2-7 and V is TRBV30; D possibly uses TRBD1 or TRBD2 (6 bases each). CDR3 size: 11 residues. V gave up 4 bases and J gave up 7 bases, with 11 bases separating them. Germline V gives CDR1 GTSNPN, CDR2 SVGIG (reference sequence). CDR3 region: CAWTTGREQYF. CDR3 bases: TGTGCCTGGACAACAGGGAGGGAGCAGTACTTC.

Only a few counts were recorded for this clone. J is TRBJ1-6 and V is TRBV19, with 11 bases fitting TRBD1. Germline trimming cut 4 bases from V and 8 bases from J; bases unmatched to any gene: 1. Per germline, CDR1 LNHDA and CDR2 SQIVND (reference sequence). The CDR3 runs 14 residues. The CDR3 DNA follows: TGTGCCAGTAGTACGGACAGGGGGCATTCACCCCTCCACTTT. Protein sequence: CASSTDRGHSPLHF.

The chain employs TRBV4-2 and TRBJ1-6; no clear D gene. The germline CDR1 and CDR2 sequences are LGHNA and YNFKEQ. Deletions cut 1 base from V and 7 bases from J, with 8 bases between. The CDR3 is 14 amino acids. The CDR3: CASSQGAWNSPLHF. The CDR3 DNA sequence: TGTGCCAGCAGCCAAGGGGCATGGAATTCACCCCTCCACTTT.

V is TRBV5-1 and J is TRBJ1-2; D ambiguous. This CDR3 has 15 residues. The germline V gene encodes CDR1 SGHRS and CDR2 YFSETQ. Trimming stripped 1 base from V and 2 bases from J, with 12 bases between. The CDR3: CASSLLSQANYGYTF. The CDR3 DNA reads TGCGCCAGCAGCTTGTTAAGCCAGGCAAACTATGGCTACACCTTC.

Of note for this clone: This sample also contains other DNA sequences that code for the same CDR3. The chain carries TRBV5-1 and TRBJ2-5; no firm D call. The CDR3 covers 12 residues. Trimming took off 4 bases at V and 1 base at J, with 5 bases between the two ends. Germline CDR1 is SGHRS and CDR2 is YFSETQ. CDR3 sequence reads: CASSVSQETQYF. CDR3 nucleotide sequence: TGCGCCAGCAGCGTGTCCCAAGAGACCCAGTACTTC.

The chain has TRBV29-1 and TRBJ2-6, with 7 bases aligning to TRBD1. Germline V CDR1 and CDR2: SQVTM, ANQGSEA. Trimming cost V 5 bases and J 0 bases; bases outside gene matches: 10. The CDR3 sequence is 17 residues long. The CDR3 is CSVPAEGAISGANVLTF. The CDR3 DNA sequence: TGCAGCGTTCCGGCAGAGGGGGCCATCTCTGGGGCCAACGTCCTGACTTTC.

In its sample, this clone was seen a few times. The chain is built from TRBV7-9 and TRBJ2-5; 15 bases are a match to TRBD2. There are 17 residues in the CDR3. The V and J ends lost 4 bases and 5 bases, in that order; junction bases with no gene match: 8. The germline CDR1 and CDR2 sequences are SEHNR and FQNEAQ (reference sequence). This CDR3 is CASSSGLAGGPGETQYF. The CDR3 coding sequence is TGTGCCAGCAGCTCCGGACTAGCGGGGGGGCCCGGGGAGACCCAGTACTTC.

This clone was seen a handful of times. Other DNA variants within this sample encode the same CDR3. This chain joins TRBV29-1 and TRBJ2-7, with D unresolved. This CDR3 region has 12 residues. Germline values: CDR1 SQVTM, CDR2 ANQGSEA. V dropped 2 bases and J dropped 2 bases, with 7 bases sitting between them. CDR3 sequence reads: CSVERGTYEQYF. The CDR3, as DNA: TGCAGCGTTGAACGCGGAACCTACGAGCAGTACTTC.

This clone has a handful of counts. The J gene is TRBJ2-7, the V gene TRBV27; tentatively, D is TRBD1 or TRBD2 (5 bases each). The CDR3 totals 14 residues. The germline gives CDR1 MNHEY, CDR2 SMNVEV (reference sequence). Between the trimmed V and J ends, which lost 6 bases and 3 bases, there was a span of 15 bases. The CDR3 bases are TGTGCCAGCAGCACCGGGACGGGGAACTACGAGCAGTACTTC. Translating it yields CASSTGTGNYEQYF.

This clone was observed a handful of times. The chain uses TRBV29-1 and TRBJ1-1; D is perhaps TRBD1 (6 bases). The CDR3 contains 13 residues. Germline loops: CDR1 SQVTM, CDR2 ANQGSEA. V lost 6 bases and J lost 0, with 11 bases in between. The CDR3 DNA reads TGCAGCGTGCACAGGGCGATGAACACTGAAGCTTTCTTT. Translated: CSVHRAMNTEAFF.

V and J are TRBV30 and TRBJ2-7, with 10 bases that match TRBD1. Germline trimming cut 3 bases from V and 10 bases from J; bases unmatched to any gene: 9. This CDR3 has 13 residues. Germline V gives CDR1 GTSNPN, CDR2 SVGIG (reference sequence). In DNA, the CDR3 is TGTGCCTGGAGCCTCCGGGACAGGGGTGTTCAGTACTTC. This sequence encodes CAWSLRDRGVQYF.

This clone came up a few times. The chain is built from TRBV2 and TRBJ2-3; D remains ambiguous. CDR1 and CDR2 (germline): SNHLY, FYNNEI. The CDR3 is 15 amino acids. V lost 5 bases, J lost 1 base, and 13 bases lay in between. CDR3 sequence: CASSKGFTGTDTQYF. Written as DNA, the CDR3 is TGTGCCAGCAGTAAGGGATTTACCGGCACAGATACGCAGTATTTT.

V and J are TRBV5-6 and TRBJ2-7; D unclear. V gave up 2 bases and J gave up 5 bases, with 8 bases separating them. This CDR3 spans 12 amino acids. CDR1 and CDR2 (germline): SGHDT, YYEEEE. The CDR3 DNA reads TGTGCCAGCAGCTTTTTTAAGGACGAGCAGTACTTC. Translation gives CASSFFKDEQYF.

This sequence joins TRBV5-4 and TRBJ2-5; weak D call: TRBD2 (5 bases). Germline V CDR1 and CDR2: SGHNT, YYREEE (reference sequence). The CDR3 contains 14 residues. V was shortened by 4 bases and J by 7 bases, with 17 bases between the two germline ends. DNA for the CDR3: TGTGCCAGCAGCCCGACTTACCCTGGAGGGACCCAGTACTTC. The encoded protein is CASSPTYPGGTQYF.

As for this clone: At one end, the junction sequence differs from germline, possibly due to a read error. This rearrangement joins TRBV7-7 to TRBJ2-5; the D gene is possibly TRBD2 (7 bases). The CDR3 spans 16 residues. Germline-derived CDR1 and CDR2 are SSHAT and FNYEAQ (reference sequence). The CDR3 DNA is TGTGCTAGCAGCTTAGGTGCGGCGGGGGCCCAAGAGACCCAGTACTTC. This gives the protein CASSLGAAGAQETQYF.

This clone has only a few counts. This chain links TRBV4-1 with TRBJ1-5; no reliable D call. CDR3 length: 16 amino acids. CDR1 and CDR2 (germline): MGHRA, YSYEKL. V lost 3 bases and J 1 base, leaving 13 bases between the germline ends. The CDR3 DNA sequence: TGCGCCAGCAGCCACGGTAGGGTCGTAAGCAATCAGCCCCAGCATTTT. It translates to CASSHGRVVSNQPQHF.

With respect to this clone: Sequence at one end of the junction differs from germline and may be a read error. The CDR3 protein is CASRLGPPGGELFF. The CDR3 coding sequence is TGTGCTAGCAGACTAGGACCGCCCGGCGGGGAGCTGTTTTTT. This chain links TRBV7-7 with TRBJ2-2; D perhaps matches TRBD2 (6 bases). From germline, CDR1 is SSHAT and CDR2 FNYEAQ (reference sequence). CDR3 length: 14 amino acids.

The rearrangement joins TRBV29-1 to TRBJ1-2; D gene unclear. The ends were cut back, 5 bases at V and 0 bases at J, with 13 bases in the middle. This CDR3 region has 14 residues. The germline gives CDR1 SQVTM, CDR2 ANQGSEA. The CDR3 sequence: CSVRTAPSNYGYTF. The CDR3, as DNA: TGCAGCGTTCGTACAGCTCCTTCTAACTATGGCTACACCTTC.

J is TRBJ2-7 and V is TRBV4-1, with a weak D call TRBD1 (8 bases). This CDR3 contains 16 residues. With 2 bases removed from V and 3 bases from J, the gap between germline ends came to 17 bases. Germline V gene data show CDR1 as MGHRA and CDR2 as YSYEKL. CDR3 in amino acids: CASSQPHRGGRYEQYF. In DNA form, the CDR3 reads TGCGCCAGCAGCCAACCCCACAGGGGGGGCCGCTACGAGCAGTACTTC.

This clone was recorded a few times. The chain joins TRBV7-2 to TRBJ2-6, with D unresolved. The V end lost 0 bases, the J end lost 4 bases, and 13 bases lay between the germline ends. The germline CDR1 and CDR2 sequences are SGHTA and FQGNSA. CDR3 size: 17 residues. CDR3 region: CASSLAVAGAGANVLTF. In DNA, the CDR3 is TGTGCCAGCAGCTTAGCCGTGGCAGGAGCCGGGGCCAACGTCCTGACTTTC.

The J gene is TRBJ1-2, the V gene TRBV28; D gene uncertain. The CDR3 runs 14 residues. V dropped 7 bases and J dropped 2 bases, with 14 bases sitting between them. Germline lookup yields CDR1 MDHEN and CDR2 SYDVKM. CDR3 residues: CASTPGSANYGYTF. The CDR3 nucleotides read TGTGCCAGCACCCCGGGCAGTGCCAACTATGGCTACACCTTC.